These 9 T cell receptor beta chains were all obtained from the same sample, sequenced in a study of cytomegalovirus exposure and HLA in healthy donors. PCR used 60 Vbeta primers and 13 Jbeta primers. Clones were sequenced by immunoSEQ multiplex PCR, and TCRdb holds only the in-frame ones, with some missing. In the table there are approximately 74,000 clones, about three quarters of which are singletons. The sample consisted of PBMCs. All receptors derive from a man in his forties or fifties in good health and CMV-seronegative.

The chain links TRBV30 to TRBJ2-3; maybe TRBD2 (6 bases). This CDR3 has 14 residues. Germline lookup yields CDR1 GTSNPN and CDR2 SVGIG (reference sequence). V lost 0 bases to trimming and J lost 0 bases, with 7 bases between them. The CDR3 nucleotides read TGTGCCTGGAGTGTAGGAGGGAGCACAGATACGCAGTATTTT. Amino acid sequence: CAWSVGGSTDTQYF.

This clone counts as medium-sized. This sequence joins TRBV7-8 and TRBJ2-7, with 8 bases matching TRBD1. The V and J ends lost 5 bases and 1 base, in that order; junction bases with no gene match: 10. The CDR3 consists of 16 residues. Germline-derived CDR1 and CDR2 are SGHVS and FQNEAQ. CDR3 protein: CASSPYTGTGSYEQYF. In DNA form, the CDR3 reads TGTGCCAGCAGCCCTTATACCGGGACAGGATCCTACGAGCAGTACTTC. The full variable domain, its missing parts supplied by reference TRBV7-8 and TRBJ2-7, is GAGVSQSPRYKVAKRGQDVALRCDPISGHVSLFWYQQALGQGPEFLTYFQNEAQLDKSGLPSDRFFAERPEGSVSTLKIQRTQQEDSAVYLCASSPYTGTGSYEQYFGPGTRLTVT.

This clone was found a few times. The chain combines TRBV6-6 with TRBJ1-2; 8 bases are shared with TRBD1. This CDR3 region has 15 residues. Germline lookup yields CDR1 MNHNY and CDR2 SVGAGI (reference sequence). V trimming: 4 bases; J trimming: 4 bases; junction bases outside the gene matches: 8. Here the CDR3 DNA reads TGTGCCAGCAGTTCCGGGGACAGGAGGGGCTATGGCTACACCTTC. Its translation: CASSSGDRRGYGYTF.

J is TRBJ2-3 and V is TRBV10-3, with 11 bases identical to TRBD2. With 4 bases clipped from V and 3 bases from J, the junction kept 6 bases outside the gene matches. Germline-derived CDR1 and CDR2 are ENHRY and SYGVKD. CDR3 size: 16 residues. The CDR3 loop is CAISAVAGGGTDTQYF. The CDR3, as DNA: TGTGCCATCAGTGCCGTAGCGGGAGGGGGGACAGATACGCAGTATTTT.

The sample holds one count of this clone. The chain links TRBV5-1 to TRBJ2-1, with D possibly being TRBD1 (5 bases). In germline, CDR1 is SGHRS, CDR2 YFSETQ. Trimming removed 4 bases from V and 8 bases from J, with 13 bases in between. The CDR3 loop spans 13 amino acids. The CDR3 is CASSQGSGDEQFF. The CDR3 region has the DNA TGCGCCAGCAGCCAGGGCTCAGGCGATGAGCAGTTCTTC.

The sample holds a few counts of this clone. The chain recombines TRBV25-1 with TRBJ2-7, with D possibly being TRBD1 (6 bases). The CDR3 spans 13 residues. Germline V gene sequence: CDR1 MGHDK, CDR2 SYGVNS. With 3 bases removed from V and 2 bases from J, the gap between germline ends came to 8 bases. The CDR3 loop is CASSDGDTYEQYF. CDR3 coding DNA: TGTGCCAGCAGTGATGGGGACACCTACGAGCAGTACTTC.

The chain joins TRBV6-5 to TRBJ2-3; a possible D gene is TRBD1 (5 bases). CDR1 MNHEY and CDR2 SVGAGI come from the germline V gene. Trimming removed 8 bases from V and 0 bases from J, with 15 bases in between. The CDR3 extends over 15 amino acids. The CDR3 is CASGAQGASTDTQYF. In DNA form, the CDR3 reads TGTGCCAGCGGAGCCCAGGGCGCCAGCACAGATACGCAGTATTTT.

This chain uses TRBV7-9 with TRBJ2-7, with D tentatively TRBD1 (5 bases). Trimming took 3 bases from V and 1 from J, leaving 13 bases between them. CDR1 is SEHNR, CDR2 FQNEAQ, per germline (reference sequence). This CDR3 comprises 15 residues. The CDR3 spells CASSLGRQGSYEQYF. The DNA of the CDR3 is TGTGCCAGCAGCTTGGGCCGGCAGGGTTCCTACGAGCAGTACTTC.

This clone was counted a few times. The same CDR3 can be traced to other DNA sequences in this sample. The chain couples TRBV7-9 to TRBJ1-5; 10 bases fit TRBD1. The CDR3 consists of 16 residues. Germline CDR1 SEHNR, CDR2 FQNEAQ (reference sequence). With V trimmed by 3 bases and J by 4 bases, 6 bases remained unmatched. The CDR3 is CASSFGWDRGNQPQHF. Here the CDR3 DNA reads TGTGCCAGCAGCTTTGGGTGGGACAGGGGAAATCAGCCCCAGCATTTT.